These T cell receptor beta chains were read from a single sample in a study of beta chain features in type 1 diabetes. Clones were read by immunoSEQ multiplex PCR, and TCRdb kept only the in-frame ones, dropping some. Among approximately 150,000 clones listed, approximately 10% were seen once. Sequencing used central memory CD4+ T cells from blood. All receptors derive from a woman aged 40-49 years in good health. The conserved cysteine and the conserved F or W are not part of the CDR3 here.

cdr3_aa: ASSLVANEKLF
j_call: TRBJ1-4
v_call: TRBV7-2

cdr3_aa: ASSRRAINTEAF
j_call: TRBJ1-1
v_call: TRBV6-1

cdr3_aa: ASSFQSGGQETQY
j_call: TRBJ2-5
v_call: TRBV7-2

cdr3_aa: ASSPRTSGPGTQY
j_call: TRBJ2-3
v_call: TRBV7-6

cdr3_aa: ASRTGTATDTQY
j_call: TRBJ2-3
v_call: TRBV7-9

cdr3_aa: ASSLVGTANYGYT
j_call: TRBJ1-2
v_call: TRBV7-9

cdr3_aa: ASAQGAGYGYT
j_call: TRBJ1-2
v_call: TRBV6-5

cdr3_aa: ASVAPRGATEAF
j_call: TRBJ1-1
v_call: TRBV19

cdr3_aa: ASSQESGYYGYT
j_call: TRBJ1-2
v_call: TRBV4-1

cdr3_aa: ASSPSGWVT
j_call: TRBJ1-2
v_call: TRBV6-6

cdr3_aa: ASSRGQDYGYT
j_call: TRBJ1-2
v_call: TRBV6-6

cdr3_aa: ASSLSPTGIVYEQY
j_call: TRBJ2-7
v_call: TRBV7-8

cdr3_aa: ASMVGRREQY
j_call: TRBJ2-7
v_call: TRBV6-1

cdr3_aa: ASSQDRVAGTYNEQF
j_call: TRBJ2-1
v_call: TRBV14

cdr3_aa: SVTVQGNYGYT
j_call: TRBJ1-2
v_call: TRBV29-1

cdr3_aa: ASSLGGDSFRYEQY
j_call: TRBJ2-7
v_call: TRBV7-8

cdr3_aa: ASSLESWGDRVNEQY
j_call: TRBJ2-7
v_call: TRBV7-9

cdr3_aa: ASERTDGYT
j_call: TRBJ1-2
v_call: TRBV5-8

cdr3_aa: ASNPDRNQPQH
j_call: TRBJ1-5
v_call: TRBV6-5

cdr3_aa: ASSSGGLGYGYT
j_call: TRBJ1-2
v_call: TRBV5-1

cdr3_aa: ATSRDMGSYEQY
j_call: TRBJ2-7
v_call: TRBV5-1

cdr3_aa: ASSASGGSYEQY
j_call: TRBJ2-7
v_call: TRBV7-9

cdr3_aa: ASSLGTSRTDTQY
j_call: TRBJ2-3
v_call: TRBV7-2

cdr3_aa: ASRETGNQPQH
j_call: TRBJ1-5
v_call: TRBV7-2

cdr3_aa: ASSPVGTSAWETQY
j_call: TRBJ2-5
v_call: TRBV7-2

cdr3_aa: ASSPQGGNTEAF
j_call: TRBJ1-1
v_call: TRBV18

cdr3_aa: ASTHAGQGSEQY
j_call: TRBJ2-7
v_call: TRBV6-1

cdr3_aa: ASSLAGASMNTEAF
j_call: TRBJ1-1
v_call: TRBV7-2

cdr3_aa: ASSLGAQSATNEKLF
j_call: TRBJ1-4
v_call: TRBV7-9

cdr3_aa: ASNRDTNNYGYT
j_call: TRBJ1-2
v_call: TRBV2

cdr3_aa: ASSPRGSGGNTEAF
j_call: TRBJ1-1
v_call: TRBV5-1

cdr3_aa: ASSPWTSTDTQY
j_call: TRBJ2-3
v_call: TRBV11-2

cdr3_aa: ASSSGGDTEAF
j_call: TRBJ1-1
v_call: TRBV6-1

cdr3_aa: ASSPGTGVPNAPEQF
j_call: TRBJ2-1
v_call: TRBV5-4

cdr3_aa: ASSSGRGGEQF
j_call: TRBJ2-1
v_call: TRBV11-3

cdr3_aa: ASNRDDEVYGYT
j_call: TRBJ1-2
v_call: TRBV9

cdr3_aa: SANGSGGEKLF
j_call: TRBJ1-4
v_call: TRBV29-1

cdr3_aa: ASSPTWESLEAF
j_call: TRBJ1-1
v_call: TRBV18

cdr3_aa: ASSRGLVGYEQY
j_call: TRBJ2-7
v_call: TRBV7-2

cdr3_aa: SVESGINTIY
j_call: TRBJ1-3
v_call: TRBV29-1

cdr3_aa: ASRATSEADTQY
j_call: TRBJ2-3
v_call: TRBV6-6

cdr3_aa: ASSDDSSYEQY
j_call: TRBJ2-7
v_call: TRBV18

cdr3_aa: ASSPRQGTYEQY
j_call: TRBJ2-7
v_call: TRBV18

cdr3_aa: ASSLWEGGSVETQY
j_call: TRBJ2-5
v_call: TRBV5-1

cdr3_aa: ASMKKQGANSPLH
j_call: TRBJ1-6
v_call: TRBV2